One sample yielded the 28 T cell receptor beta chains listed below, sequenced in a study of technical replicates of blood from a few donors. Produced via immunoSEQ multiplex PCR; TCRdb's table is partial and in-frame only. The table records fewer than 70,000 clones, about 88% of them present only once. What was sequenced was PBMCs. The receptor source for this set is a human donor in good health. Some clones in this sample may be carry-over from other donors' samples.

This sequence joins TRBV13 and TRBJ1-6; D not resolved. The CDR3 sequence is 15 residues long. The germline gives CDR1 PRHDT, CDR2 FYEKMQ (reference sequence). Deletions cut 0 bases from V and 9 bases from J, with 12 bases between. The CDR3 DNA follows: TGTGCCAGCAGCTTAGGCATGGGGAGTGGTTCACCCCTCCACTTT. Its protein product is CASSLGMGSGSPLHF. Variable domain in full (rest from reference TRBV13 and TRBJ1-6): AAGVIQSPRHLIKEKRETATLKCYPIPRHDTVYWYQQGPGQDPQFLISFYEKMQSDKGSIPDRFSAQQFSDYHSELNMSSLELGDSALYFCASSLGMGSGSPLHFGNGTRLTVT.

This clone was seen only a few times. Written as DNA, the CDR3 is TGTGCCAGCAGGGATCCCGGAGGCACTGAAGCTTTCTTT. It is translated as CASRDPGGTEAFF. The genes are TRBV7-3 and TRBJ1-1; no clear D. CDR3 length: 13 residues. Germline V gene lookup returns CDR1 SGHTA and CDR2 FQGTGA. Trimming took off 6 bases at V and 4 bases at J, with 12 bases between the two ends.

The chain employs TRBV4-1 and TRBJ2-2; D gene ambiguous. With 4 bases removed from V and 4 bases from J, the gap between germline ends came to 10 bases. CDR1 is MGHRA, CDR2 YSYEKL, per germline. This CDR3 contains 14 residues. CDR3 coding DNA: TGCGCCAGCAGCCTCCTAGGTGGCACCGGGGAGCTGTTTTTT. The encoded protein is CASSLLGGTGELFF.

This clone has only one observation. The chain joins TRBV4-1 to TRBJ1-2, with TRBD1 matching 10 bases. The V gene end was trimmed by 0 bases and the J gene end by 5 bases; junction bases not matched to a gene: 3. The CDR3 totals 15 residues. In germline, CDR1 is MGHRA, CDR2 YSYEKL. The CDR3 is CASSQEGTGAYGYTF. The CDR3 DNA reads TGCGCCAGCAGCCAAGAAGGGACAGGGGCTTATGGCTACACCTTC.

J is TRBJ2-1 and V is TRBV12-5; TRBD1 might be the D (6 bases). V lost 0 bases and J lost 5, with 17 bases in between. CDR1 and CDR2 (germline): LGHNT, FRNRAP. The CDR3 loop spans 17 amino acids. The CDR3 region is CASGLVRLLGQDNEQFF. DNA for the CDR3: TGTGCTAGTGGTTTGGTACGTTTATTGGGACAAGACAATGAGCAGTTCTTC.

The J gene is TRBJ1-4, the V gene TRBV6-5; no definite D call. CDR3 length: 14 amino acids. Germline CDR1 MNHEY, CDR2 SVGAGI. Trimming removed 4 bases from V and 1 base from J, with 7 bases in between. CDR3 bases: TGTGCCAGCAGTTCTCCGGGAACTAATGAAAAACTGTTTTTT. This encodes CASSSPGTNEKLFF.

This chain joins TRBV2 and TRBJ1-3; D not resolved. This CDR3 is built from 13 residues. V lost 8 bases and J 3 bases, leaving 11 bases between the germline ends. CDR1 and CDR2 (germline): SNHLY, FYNNEI. The CDR3 here is CASGQQDGNTIYF. DNA of the CDR3: TGTGCCAGCGGGCAACAAGATGGAAACACCATATATTTT.

This chain joins TRBV6-5 and TRBJ2-5; TRBD1 agrees at 8 bases. The CDR3 runs 15 residues. The V and J ends lost 5 bases and 5 bases, in that order; junction bases with no gene match: 10. The V gene's germline CDR1 is MNHEY and CDR2 SVGAGI. The CDR3 region has the DNA TGTGCCAGCAGTATCCGGACAGGGACCGGGGAGACCCAGTACTTC. It translates to CASSIRTGTGETQYF.

The chain has TRBV4-1 and TRBJ1-5; perhaps TRBD1 as D (6 bases). This CDR3 is built from 14 residues. Germline CDR1 reads MGHRA; CDR2 reads YSYEKL. The ends were cut back, 4 bases at V and 6 bases at J, with 13 bases in the middle. Written as DNA, the CDR3 is TGCGCCAGCAGCCGAGAAGGGGGGGTTCAGCCCCAGCATTTT. Translation: CASSREGGVQPQHF.

The V gene is TRBV27, the J gene TRBJ1-1, with D maybe TRBD1 (6 bases). There are 13 residues in the CDR3. V lost 10 bases and J 10 bases, leaving 22 bases between the germline ends. CDR1 is MNHEY and CDR2 is SMNVEV in the germline V gene (reference sequence). CDR3 nucleotide sequence: TGTGCCACCTTCGACCAGGGGAAATTGGGAGCTTTCTTT. Residues: CATFDQGKLGAFF.

The chain is built from TRBV7-2 and TRBJ1-2, with D possibly TRBD1 on 5 matching bases. Per germline, CDR1 SGHTA and CDR2 FQGNSA. The length of the CDR3 is 12 residues. Trimming cost V 5 bases and J 10 bases, with 14 bases left between them. The CDR3 DNA is TGTGCCAGCAGCCGTTTTACAGGCTTCTACACCTTC. Its translation is CASSRFTGFYTF.

The chain carries TRBV4-3 and TRBJ1-5, with D maybe TRBD1 (5 bases). Per the germline V gene, CDR1 is LGHNA and CDR2 is YSLEER. The CDR3 runs to 15 residues. V was cut by 0 bases and J by 3 bases, with 9 bases left in between. The CDR3 loop is CASSQDLGDNQPQHF. CDR3 sequence (DNA): TGCGCCAGCAGCCAAGATCTAGGGGACAATCAGCCCCAGCATTTT.

The chain combines TRBV9 with TRBJ2-1; 12 bases agree with TRBD2. J gave up 6 bases and V 4 bases, and 2 bases lay outside the gene matches. The CDR3 contains 14 residues. Germline V gene data show CDR1 as SGDLS and CDR2 as YYNGEE. The CDR3 spells CASSPSGRANEQFF. The DNA of the CDR3 is TGTGCCAGCAGCCCTAGCGGGAGGGCCAATGAGCAGTTCTTC.

V gene TRBV9 combines with J gene TRBJ2-3; 9 nucleotides line up with TRBD2. Germline CDR1 is SGDLS and CDR2 is YYNGEE. There are 17 residues in the CDR3. V trimming: 3 bases; J trimming: 2 bases; junction bases outside the gene matches: 10. This chain's CDR3 is CASSESRLAEDTDTQYF. The CDR3 DNA reads as TGTGCCAGCAGCGAATCCCGACTAGCGGAGGACACAGATACGCAGTATTTT.

The rearrangement links TRBV30 to TRBJ2-6; D is uncertain. Trimming removed 0 bases at V and 1 base at J, with 4 bases between. The CDR3 runs to 14 residues. Germline CDR1 and CDR2: GTSNPN and SVGIG (reference sequence). The CDR3 coding sequence is TGTGCCTGGAGTGTCCCTTCTGGGGCCAACGTCCTGACTTTC. Amino acid sequence: CAWSVPSGANVLTF.

V usage is TRBV4-1 and J usage is TRBJ1-4; 7 bases agree with TRBD1. With 3 bases clipped from V and 8 bases from J, the junction kept 12 bases outside the gene matches. This CDR3 contains 16 residues. Germline values: CDR1 MGHRA, CDR2 YSYEKL. The CDR3 DNA reads as TGCGCCAGCAGCCACCAAAAAGACAGGGTTGGGGAAAAACTGTTTTTT. Protein sequence: CASSHQKDRVGEKLFF.

V usage is TRBV9 and J usage is TRBJ1-6; TRBD1 agrees at 11 bases. The V and J ends lost 0 bases and 14 bases, in that order; junction bases with no gene match: 4. Germline loops: CDR1 SGDLS, CDR2 YYNGEE. CDR3 length equals 14 residues. The CDR3 reads CASSVAGDRGSLHF. DNA of the CDR3: TGTGCCAGCAGCGTAGCTGGGGACAGGGGGTCCCTCCACTTT.

V is TRBV7-2 and J is TRBJ1-5; D remains unclear. The CDR3 has 14 amino acids. V was trimmed by 2 bases and J by 2 bases, leaving 7 bases between them. CDR1 is SGHTA, CDR2 FQGNSA, per germline. DNA for the CDR3: TGTGCCAGCAGCTTAAGGCAGGGCAATCAGCCCCAGCATTTT. Amino acids: CASSLRQGNQPQHF.

The rearrangement links TRBV6-5 to TRBJ2-1; possibly TRBD1 for D (6 bases). Trimming removed 8 bases from V and 8 bases from J, with 22 bases in between. Per germline, CDR1 MNHEY and CDR2 SVGAGI. This CDR3 has 15 amino acids. DNA of the CDR3: TGTGCCAGCCGACAACAGGGAAGAACGTTAGATGAGCAGTTCTTC. It specifies CASRQQGRTLDEQFF.

V usage is TRBV2 and J usage is TRBJ1-6, with 7 bases that match TRBD1. From germline, CDR1 is SNHLY and CDR2 FYNNEI. The CDR3 extends over 15 amino acids. Trimming cost V 6 bases and J 7 bases; bases outside gene matches: 9. In DNA form, the CDR3 reads TGTGCCAGCAGCCAACTCCGGGACAGAAATTCACCCCTCCACTTT. Translating it yields CASSQLRDRNSPLHF.

The chain uses TRBV7-2 and TRBJ2-7, with TRBD1 matching 8 bases. Germline V gene data show CDR1 as SGHTA and CDR2 as FQGNSA. This CDR3 is built from 14 residues. The J segment lost 2 bases and the V segment lost 5 bases, leaving 5 bases of the junction unmatched. The CDR3 coding sequence is TGTGCCAGCAGCCCACAGGGGGGAGCCTACGAGCAGTACTTC. Its protein product is CASSPQGGAYEQYF.

This chain links TRBV7-9 with TRBJ2-7; the D is unclear. The CDR3 runs to 13 residues. V was cut by 1 base and J by 0 bases, with 4 bases left in between. CDR1 SEHNR and CDR2 FQNEAQ come from the germline V gene (reference sequence). DNA for the CDR3: TGTGCCAGCAGCTTAGGACTCTCCTACGAGCAGTACTTC. Translating it yields CASSLGLSYEQYF. Based on the CDR3 plus reference TRBV7-9 and TRBJ2-7, the full variable domain is DTGVSQNPRHKITKRGQNVTFRCDPISEHNRLYWYRQTLGQGPEFLTYFQNEAQLEKSRLLSDRFSAERPKGSFSTLEIQRTEQGDSAMYLCASSLGLSYEQYFGPGTRLTVT.

The rearrangement uses TRBV18 and TRBJ2-1, with a possible D match to TRBD2 (5 bases). The CDR3 runs to 14 residues. Germline lookup yields CDR1 KGHSH and CDR2 LQKENI. V gave up 4 bases and J gave up 3 bases, with 10 bases separating them. The CDR3 spells CASSRARDYNEQFF. CDR3 bases: TGTGCCAGCTCACGGGCCCGGGACTACAATGAGCAGTTCTTC.

The chain links TRBV11-2 to TRBJ1-1; tentatively, D is TRBD1 (5 bases). Germline CDR1 SGHAT, CDR2 FQNNGV. Trimming pared 5 bases from V and 4 bases from J, leaving 11 bases between. This CDR3 is 13 amino acids long. The CDR3 DNA follows: TGTGCCAGCAGCCTCCAGGGATTCACTGAAGCTTTCTTT. Translating it yields CASSLQGFTEAFF.

The V gene is TRBV19, the J gene TRBJ1-2; D remains ambiguous. The CDR3 has 13 residues. In germline, CDR1 is LNHDA, CDR2 SQIVND (reference sequence). Trimming took off 8 bases at V and 2 bases at J, with 12 bases between the two ends. The CDR3 reads CASSEPPNYGYTF. The CDR3 DNA follows: TGTGCCAGTTCAGAACCTCCGAACTATGGCTACACCTTC. The variable domain in full, with the rest retrieved from reference TRBV19 and TRBJ1-2, is DGGITQSPKYLFRKEGQNVTLSCEQNLNHDAMYWYRQDPGQGLRLIYYSQIVNDFQKGDIAEGYSVSREKKESFPLTVTSAQKNPTAFYLCASSEPPNYGYTFGSGTRLTVV.

This chain links TRBV5-1 with TRBJ2-3; no definite D call. CDR3 size: 14 residues. Per the germline V gene, CDR1 is SGHRS and CDR2 is YFSETQ. The germline V and J ends were trimmed by 0 bases and 1 base, with 6 bases remaining between them. CDR3 sequence (DNA): TGCGCCAGCAGCTTGGGCTATGGCACAGATACGCAGTATTTT. Its translation is CASSLGYGTDTQYF.

This clone counts as medium-sized. CDR3 residues: CASSSEQGASGNTIYF. The CDR3 DNA is TGTGCCAGCAGCTCCGAACAGGGGGCTTCTGGAAACACCATATATTTT. This chain joins TRBV7-6 and TRBJ1-3, with 9 bases lining up with TRBD1. This CDR3 region has 16 residues. CDR1 is SGHVS and CDR2 is FNYEAQ in the germline V gene. V lost 4 bases, J lost 1 base, and 5 bases stayed unmatched. Filled out from reference TRBV7-6 and TRBJ1-3, the complete variable domain reads GAGVSQSPRYKVTKRGQDVALRCDPISGHVSLYWYRQALGQGPEFLTYFNYEAQQDKSGLPNDRFSAERPEGSISTLTIQRTEQRDSAMYRCASSSEQGASGNTIYFGEGSWLTVV.

J is TRBJ1-1 and V is TRBV5-1; no clear D. CDR1 and CDR2 (germline): SGHRS, YFSETQ. Trimming stripped 0 bases from V and 8 bases from J, with 14 bases between. This CDR3 region has 14 residues. CDR3 loop: CASSLATDRREAFF. DNA for the CDR3: TGCGCCAGCAGCTTGGCCACAGACCGACGCGAAGCTTTCTTT.